The 2 T cell receptor beta chains below all came from one sample that was sequenced in a study of human T cells and chemical hapten exposure. TCRdb re-called the RACE reads with MiXCR, one entry per CDR3 protein. The sample records 85,000 to 100,000 distinct CDR3 sequences, 9.5% to 12% being singletons. Sample time point: patch test 2, 6 weeks after DPC sensitization. As to treatment: therapeutic diphenylcyclopropenone sensitization with weekly scalp DPC. This material consisted of whole blood, taken in connection with sensitization to the hapten diphenylcyclopropenone (DPC). All receptors come from a man aged 35 to 55 with alopecia areata. Some clones in this sample may be carry-over from other donors' samples.

This clonotype showed up just a few times. The chain combines TRBV28 with TRBJ2-7; D is uncertain. Trimming left V 3 bases short and J 3 bases short, with 12 bases between. The CDR3 length is 14 residues. Germline CDR1 and CDR2: MDHEN and SYDVKM. The CDR3 sequence: CASSFPPLVYEQYF. CDR3 in DNA: TGTGCCAGCAGTTTCCCTCCCCTAGTCTACGAGCAGTACTTC.

The rearrangement links TRBV6-5 to TRBJ1-5; 7 bases fit TRBD1. The CDR3 is made up of 17 amino acids. V was clipped by 0 bases and J by 4 bases; unmatched bases: 9. Per the germline V gene, CDR1 is MNHEY and CDR2 is SVGAGI. CDR3 coding DNA: TGTGCCAGCAGTTACTCTACAGGGGCGAAGCGGAATCAGCCCCAGCATTTT. Its translation is CASSYSTGAKRNQPQHF.